This TCR beta chain stems from a study of cytomegalovirus exposure and HLA in healthy donors. Whole-study context: Clustering assigned 70% to 85% of the 350 to 450 genotyped donors to the Caucasian-associated ancestry cluster.

Findings of the study overall: A few CMV-associated chains proved CMV antigen-specific in vitro. More clonal expansion characterized HLA-associated TCR beta chains than equally common others in a later analysis. Presence/absence analyses took donor sequencing depth as roughly uniform.

Primers included in the PCR were 60 Vbeta and 13 Jbeta primers. Profiled with immunoSEQ multiplex PCR; TCRdb holds only in-frame clones, not every one. The table shows roughly 250,000 clones, with about four fifths occurring only once. This clone was observed once. Its antigen is unidentified. The length of the CDR3 is 16 residues. V was clipped by 10 bases and J by 4 bases; unmatched bases: 13. Germline V gives CDR1 SNHLY, CDR2 FYNNEI. What was sequenced was PBMCs. The genes are TRBV2 and TRBJ2-6; TRBD2 matches at 7 bases. The clonotype originates from a woman aged 40 to 55 in good health and CMV-seropositive. The CDR3: CATEGGWLTGANVLTF. The DNA for the CDR3 is TGTGCCACCGAGGGAGGGTGGTTGACCGGGGCCAACGTCCTGACTTTC.